This T cell receptor beta chain was sequenced in a study of response to subunit inactivated influenza vaccine. Study-level findings and limits: Only a handful of new T cells, the authors suggested, are recruited with each seasonal influenza vaccination.

One entry per CDR3 protein results from TCRdb running MiXCR on the RT-PCR reads. The table has 550,000 to 800,000 distinct CDR3 sequences, approximately 15% seen once. In its sample, this clonotype was seen a few times. The antigen is unknown. From germline, CDR1 is SGHRS and CDR2 YFSETQ. The CDR3 is 14 residues long. V lost 0 bases, J lost 8 bases, and 14 bases lay in between. This sample comprised PBMCs from blood, obtained 14 days before vaccination. The TCR was taken from a man aged 50-59 years who received an inactivated influenza vaccine. The V gene is TRBV5-1, the J gene TRBJ1-2; tentative D call: TRBD1 (5 bases). The CDR3, as DNA: TGCGCCAGCAGCTTGGCGGCTACAGGACGGGGCTACACCTTC. Its translation: CASSLAATGRGYTF.